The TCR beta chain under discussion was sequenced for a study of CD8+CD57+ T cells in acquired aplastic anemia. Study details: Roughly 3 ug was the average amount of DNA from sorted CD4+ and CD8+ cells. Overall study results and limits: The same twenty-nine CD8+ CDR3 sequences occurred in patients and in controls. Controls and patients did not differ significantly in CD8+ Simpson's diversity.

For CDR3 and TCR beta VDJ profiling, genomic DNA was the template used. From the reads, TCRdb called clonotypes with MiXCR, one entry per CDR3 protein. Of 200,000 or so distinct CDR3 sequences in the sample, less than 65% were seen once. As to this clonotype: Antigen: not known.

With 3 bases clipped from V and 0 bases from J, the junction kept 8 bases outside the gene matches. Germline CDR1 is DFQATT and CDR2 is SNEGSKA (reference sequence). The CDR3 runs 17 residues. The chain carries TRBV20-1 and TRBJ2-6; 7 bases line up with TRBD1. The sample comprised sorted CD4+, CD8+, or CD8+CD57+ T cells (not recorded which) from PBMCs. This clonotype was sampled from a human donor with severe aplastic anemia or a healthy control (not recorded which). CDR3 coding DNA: TGCAGTGCTAGGGACGGGACAGTTTCCTCTGGGGCCAACGTCCTGACTTTC. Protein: CSARDGTVSSGANVLTF.